The source of this T cell receptor beta chain is a study of STAT5B mutations in CD4+ large granular lymphocyte leukemia (dated by TCRdb to between 2021 and 2022). As for the study more broadly: Among the healthy controls, the CDR3 'QG' motif was associated with a particular HLA allele. The TCRbeta repertoires of CD4+ T-cell large granular lymphocyte leukemia patients were compared with the TCRbeta repertoires of healthy blood donors. The purity of purified fractions was confirmed by flow cytometry on FACSCanto II or FACSVerse to exceed 95% among lymphocytes.

Buffy coats from 37 blood donors, supplied by the Finnish Red Cross blood service, were used as healthy controls. All TCR-sequenced material derived from peripheral blood: patient blood samples and healthy donor buffy coats. Ficoll-Hypaque gradient centrifugation was used to isolate peripheral blood mononuclear cells. CD4+ cells were magnetically purified from the buffy coats of healthy controls. The Gentra Puregene Cell and Tissue kit was used to extract genomic DNA, and a Qubit 2.0 fluorometer was used to measure the amount of genomic DNA. The immunoSEQ assay at survey resolution was used to sequence TCRbeta rearrangements from genomic DNA. Per the source publication's procedure: In the TCR sequencing data, the lowest productive clonotype frequency that could be detected was 2.59 x 10-5. Only productive TCRbeta rearrangements, meaning sequences that were complete and in-frame, were kept for the analyses. Sample clonality was computed as Simpson clonality in the immunoSEQ Analyzer version 3.0. Clones were grouped by frequency into very rare, small, medium, large (1-20%) or hyperexpanded (>20%) categories. Generation probabilities were estimated with OLGA 1.2.3, V-gene circos plots were made with VDJtools, specificities were searched in VDJdb, and CDR3 motifs were identified with GLIPH. TCRdb took this table from immuneACCESS and kept in-frame rearrangements with V and J called. Such tables lack part of the clones; where checked against another copy, unresolved V genes explain under half of the gap, and the rest is unexplained. That table is the source of V, J and clone size, and D and trimming were worked out from the DNA. In all, the sample holds 25,000 to 30,000 clones, and about three quarters of those were seen once. The ten most abundant clones make up around 1% of the sample.

V and J lose 5 bases and 1 base, and a span of 9 bases separates them. Including cysteine and phenylalanine, the CDR3 has 13 amino acids. The retained sequence is limited to the CDR3, 39 bases, with the frame set at the first base. Via the germline V gene, CDR1 is SGHVS and CDR2 FNYEAQ. Here is what the overall study found, with its caveats: Data were not HLA-matched; higher clonality in CD4+ versus CD8+ T-LGLL could reflect the relatively small sample size. The main leukemic clonotypes were found to be private to each patient, although around 25% of the main leukemic clonotypes were detected at low frequency in the non-leukemic repertoires of other patients. TRBV06-family usage was enriched among the top patient clones (8/27) compared with healthy controls (2/35). Compared with healthy CD4+ repertoires, CD4-sorted patient repertoires appeared more clonal, and this difference remained even after the putative leukemic clones were removed.

Concerning this clone: This clone's antigen is unknown. One base away there is no much larger clone; base qualities are not given.

The specimen was CD4+ T cells from blood buffy coats. This sequence uses TRBV7-6 and TRBJ2-7; TRBD1 is perhaps the D gene, given 6 matching bases. This TCR came from a human donor in good health. The nucleotide sequence is TGTGCCAGCAGCCCCGGACAGTCCTACGAGCAGTACTTC. The encoded protein is CASSPGQSYEQYF. Here the CDR3 is joined to the reference TRBV7-6 and TRBJ2-7 genes, and the full variable domain is: GAGVSQSPRYKVTKRGQDVALRCDPISGHVSLYWYRQALGQGPEFLTYFNYEAQQDKSGLPNDRFSAERPEGSISTLTIQRTEQRDSAMYRCASSPGQSYEQYFGPGTRLTVT.